The rows below give T cell receptor beta chains drawn from one sample of a study of blood T cell repertoires in COVID-19. Only in-frame clones appear in the TCRdb table, and some are missing; sequencing was by immunoSEQ multiplex PCR. Here the sample spans some 220,000 clones, about 81% being singletons. The sequenced sample was peripheral blood. Every receptor here comes from a woman between 65 and 79 years old with COVID-19, enrolled during active disease. The CDR3 runs from the conserved cysteine through the conserved F or W. The D gene is left open where the match is weak. Some rows have no size entry. The others give once, few or many, or a class for an expanded clone.

v_gene,d_gene,j_gene,abundance,CDR3aa,CDR3nt
TRBV7-8,.,TRBJ1-2,.,CASSLGWGVPLINYGYTF,TGTGCCAGCAGCTTAGGATGGGGGGTCCCACTTATTAACTATGGCTACACCTTC
TRBV5-4,TRBD2,TRBJ2-3,.,CASTRGLAGEGDTQYF,TGTGCCAGTACCCGAGGACTAGCGGGAGAAGGTGATACGCAGTATTTT
TRBV3-1/TRBV3-2,.,TRBJ1-2,once,CASSSQRYGYTF,TGTGCCAGCAGCTCCCAGCGATATGGCTACACCTTC
TRBV19,.,TRBJ1-5,.,CASSSTDSNNQPQHF,TGTGCCAGTAGTTCAACGGACAGCAATAATCAGCCCCAGCATTTT
TRBV11-2,.,TRBJ1-6,few,CASSLDRGLSYNSPLHF,TGTGCCAGCAGCTTAGATCGAGGGCTATCCTATAATTCACCCCTCCACTTT
TRBV6-5,TRBD1,TRBJ1-4,.,CASSLPGTGILFF,TGTGCCAGCAGTCTCCCCGGGACAGGGATACTGTTTTTT
TRBV7-2,.,TRBJ2-2,.,CASSLGSGSGELFF,TGTGCCAGCAGCTTAGGGTCAGGGTCCGGGGAGCTGTTTTTT
TRBV30,.,TRBJ2-1,.,CAWSGYLGVNEQFF,TGTGCCTGGAGTGGATACTTAGGGGTTAATGAGCAGTTCTTC
TRBV5-5,.,TRBJ1-3,.,CASSFQEGVSGNTIYF,TGTGCCAGCAGCTTTCAAGAAGGGGTCTCTGGAAACACCATATATTTT
TRBV30,TRBD1,TRBJ1-5,.,CAWSSTGGTSQPQHF,TGTGCCTGGAGTAGCACAGGGGGTACTAGTCAGCCCCAGCATTTT
TRBV3-1/TRBV3-2,TRBD2,TRBJ2-7,.,CASSPSSFRLAGAYEQYF,TGTGCCAGCAGCCCCTCCTCTTTTAGACTAGCGGGGGCCTACGAGCAGTACTTC
TRBV6-2/TRBV6-3,.,TRBJ1-1,.,CASSLWAGAPNTEAFF,TGTGCCAGCAGCCTCTGGGCAGGGGCCCCAAACACTGAAGCTTTCTTT
TRBV9,.,TRBJ2-2,.,CASSRGGATTGELFF,TGTGCCAGCAGCAGAGGAGGGGCTACGACCGGGGAGCTGTTTTTT
TRBV6-5,TRBD1,TRBJ1-1,.,CASSYSMRRGDTEAFF,TGTGCCAGCAGTTACTCGATGCGCAGGGGGGACACTGAAGCTTTCTTT
TRBV2,.,TRBJ2-6,.,CASSVEGWTGANVLTF,TGTGCCAGCAGTGTGGAGGGGTGGACTGGGGCCAACGTCCTGACTTTC
TRBV29-1,.,TRBJ1-1,.,CSSVGETEAFF,TGCAGCTCCGTGGGAGAGACTGAAGCTTTCTTT
TRBV18,TRBD2,TRBJ2-3,once,CASSTRAGIRGDTQYF,TGTGCCAGCTCCACCCGAGCGGGGATAAGGGGAGATACGCAGTATTTT
TRBV5-1,.,TRBJ2-3,.,CASSWRSGGTDTQYF,TGCGCCAGCAGTTGGAGGTCAGGGGGCACAGATACGCAGTATTTT
TRBV12-2,.,TRBJ1-5,few,CASRLSNRPQHF,TGTGCAAGTCGCTTATCTAATCGGCCCCAGCATTTT
TRBV14,.,TRBJ1-6,.,CASSQTGGSYNSPLHF,TGTGCCAGCAGCCAAACAGGCGGCTCCTATAATTCACCCCTCCACTTT
TRBV11-2,.,TRBJ2-7,.,CASSFSGIEQYF,TGTGCCAGCAGCTTCAGCGGAATCGAGCAGTACTTC
TRBV13,.,TRBJ1-5,.,CASSSSAGSSRNQPQHF,TGTGCCAGCAGCTCATCCGCAGGGTCAAGTAGAAATCAGCCCCAGCATTTT
TRBV7-9,TRBD1,TRBJ1-2,.,CASSLEDRVAYGYTF,TGTGCCAGCAGCTTAGAGGACAGGGTGGCCTATGGCTACACCTTC
TRBV28,.,TRBJ2-3,.,CASSRRTDTQYF,TGTGCCAGCAGCCGTCGGACAGATACGCAGTATTTT
TRBV6-2/TRBV6-3,TRBD1,TRBJ1-5,once,CASSYRMTRDRGMDQPQHF,TGTGCCAGCAGTTACCGCATGACCCGGGACAGGGGCATGGATCAGCCCCAGCATTTT
TRBV2,.,TRBJ2-6,.,CASRSGQGLPSGANVLTF,TGTGCCAGCAGATCTGGGCAGGGGTTACCCTCTGGGGCCAACGTCCTGACTTTC
TRBV4-3,TRBD1,TRBJ1-6,.,CASSQGAGGYSPLHF,TGCGCCAGCAGCCAAGGGGCAGGGGGCTATTCACCCCTCCACTTT
TRBV5-1,TRBD2,TRBJ2-1,.,CASSLLGLADNEQFF,TGCGCCAGCAGCTTGTTGGGACTAGCGGACAATGAGCAGTTCTTC
TRBV28,.,TRBJ2-2,.,CASSPPRANTGELFF,TGTGCCAGCAGTCCACCACGCGCGAACACCGGGGAGCTGTTTTTT
TRBV30,TRBD1,TRBJ1-1,.,CAWLTGVGTEAFF,TGTGCCTGGCTAACAGGGGTGGGCACTGAAGCTTTCTTT
TRBV10-3,TRBD2,TRBJ2-1,.,CAISEGGRGIYNEQFF,TGTGCCATCAGTGAGGGCGGGAGGGGAATCTACAATGAGCAGTTCTTC
TRBV5-1,TRBD2,TRBJ2-2,.,CASSFQTSGNTGELFF,TGCGCCAGCAGCTTCCAGACTAGCGGGAATACCGGGGAGCTGTTTTTT
TRBV5-6,.,TRBJ2-7,.,CASTERGRSYEQYF,TGTGCCAGCACCGAGCGCGGGCGCTCCTACGAGCAGTACTTC
TRBV11-3,TRBD2,TRBJ2-1,.,CASSLEAGGVNEQFF,TGTGCCAGCAGCTTAGAAGCGGGAGGGGTCAATGAGCAGTTCTTC
TRBV28,TRBD2,TRBJ2-2,.,CASNPDLAGVTGELFF,TGTGCCAGCAACCCTGACCTAGCGGGAGTAACCGGGGAGCTGTTTTTT